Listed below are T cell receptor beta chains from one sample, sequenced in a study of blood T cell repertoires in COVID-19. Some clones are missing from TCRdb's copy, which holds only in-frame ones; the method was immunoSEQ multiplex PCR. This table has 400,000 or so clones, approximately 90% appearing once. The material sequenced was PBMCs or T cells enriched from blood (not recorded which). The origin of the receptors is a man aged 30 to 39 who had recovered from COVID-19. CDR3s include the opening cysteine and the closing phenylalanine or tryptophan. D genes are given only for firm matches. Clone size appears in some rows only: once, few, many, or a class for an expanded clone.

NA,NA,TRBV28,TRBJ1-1,TGTGCCAGCAGGCCCACAATGGACACTGAAGCTTTCTTT,CASRPTMDTEAFF
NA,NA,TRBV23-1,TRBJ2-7,TGCGCCAGGACTTTCAGGGTTTCCTACGAGCAGTACTTC,CARTFRVSYEQYF
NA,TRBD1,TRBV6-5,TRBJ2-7,TGTGCCAGCAGTCCGCTCCGACAGGGCTACGAGCAGTACTTC,CASSPLRQGYEQYF
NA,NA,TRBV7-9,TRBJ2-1,TGTGCCAGCAGCCTAGAGCACAGCAACAATGAGCAGTTCTTC,CASSLEHSNNEQFF
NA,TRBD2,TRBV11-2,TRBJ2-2,TGTGCCAGCAGCTTAGGACTAGCGGGAGGAACCGGGGAGCTGTTTTTT,CASSLGLAGGTGELFF
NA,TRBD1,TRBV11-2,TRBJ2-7,TGTGCCAGCAGCTTAGGGGCAGGGGGCGCATACGAGCAGTACTTC,CASSLGAGGAYEQYF
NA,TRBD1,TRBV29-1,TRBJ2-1,TGCAGCGTAGATAGATTTGGACAGGGTGAGCAGTTCTTC,CSVDRFGQGEQFF
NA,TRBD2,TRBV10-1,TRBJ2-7,TGCGCCAGCAGTGAGTCTGCGGGAGGGCCCTACGAGCAGTACTTC,CASSESAGGPYEQYF
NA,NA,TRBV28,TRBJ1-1,TGTGCCAGCAGTCCCTTCACAGGGAACACTGAAGCTTTCTTT,CASSPFTGNTEAFF
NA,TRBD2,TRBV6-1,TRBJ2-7,TGTGCCAGCAGTGAGGGACTAGCGGGAGTGAGCTCCTACGAGCAGTACTTC,CASSEGLAGVSSYEQYF
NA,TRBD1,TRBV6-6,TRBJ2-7,TGTGCCAGCAGTAATACCGGGACAGGGAGCGAGCAGTACTTC,CASSNTGTGSEQYF
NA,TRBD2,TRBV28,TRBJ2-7,TGTGCCAGCAGTTTAAGGGCTAGCGGGCCTGACTCCTACGAGCAGTACTTC,CASSLRASGPDSYEQYF
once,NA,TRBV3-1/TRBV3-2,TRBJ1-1,TGTGCCAGCAGCCAAAGTTCCCGGGACACTGAAGCTTTCTTT,CASSQSSRDTEAFF
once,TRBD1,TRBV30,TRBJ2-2,TGTGCCTGGAGACAGGGGCCCGGGGAGCTGTTTTTT,CAWRQGPGELFF
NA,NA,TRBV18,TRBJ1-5,TGTGCCAGCTCACCGGAGCCCAATCAGCCCCAGCATTTT,CASSPEPNQPQHF
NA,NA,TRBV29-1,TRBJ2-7,TGCAGCGTTGAATCCGGTAGTAGCGAGCAGTACTTC,CSVESGSSEQYF
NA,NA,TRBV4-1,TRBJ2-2,TGCGCCAGCAGCCAGAGCGCTGGCACCGGGGAGCTGTTTTTT,CASSQSAGTGELFF
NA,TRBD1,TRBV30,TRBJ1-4,TGTGCCTGGAGTCCACAGGGGCGCCCTGAGGAAAAACTGTTTTTT,CAWSPQGRPEEKLFF
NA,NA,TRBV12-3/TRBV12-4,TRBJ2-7,TGTGCCAGCAGTTTTTCAGGATACGAGCAGTACTTC,CASSFSGYEQYF
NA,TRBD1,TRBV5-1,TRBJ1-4,TGCGCCAGCAGCTGGACAGGGACTAATGAAAAACTGTTTTTT,CASSWTGTNEKLFF
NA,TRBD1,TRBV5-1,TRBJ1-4,TGCGCCAGCAGCTCGAGGACAGGGAGTGAAAAACTGTTTTTT,CASSSRTGSEKLFF
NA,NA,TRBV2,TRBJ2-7,TGTGCCAGCAGCCCACTCTACGAGCAGTACTTC,CASSPLYEQYF
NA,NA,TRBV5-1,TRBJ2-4,TGCGCCAGCAGCCTGGGGAACCCGACTGAGAACATTCAGTACTTC,CASSLGNPTENIQYF
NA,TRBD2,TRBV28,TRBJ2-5,TGTGCCAGCAGCCCCTGGGGGGGGTACCAAGAGACCCAGTACTTC,CASSPWGGYQETQYF
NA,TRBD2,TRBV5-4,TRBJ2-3,TGTGCCAGCAGCTTATCTAGCGGACCCACAGATACGCAGTATTTT,CASSLSSGPTDTQYF
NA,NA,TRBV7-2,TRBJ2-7,TGTGCCAGCAGCTTAGATGGGGCAGATGGCTACGAGCAGTACTTC,CASSLDGADGYEQYF
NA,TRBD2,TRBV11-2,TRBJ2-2,TGTGCCAGCAGCTGGGGACTAGCGGGAGTCTGGGGAACCGGGGAGCTGTTTTTT,CASSWGLAGVWGTGELFF
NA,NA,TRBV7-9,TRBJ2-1,TGTGCCAGCAGCAACCGGGGAATTTATGAGCAGTTCTTC,CASSNRGIYEQFF
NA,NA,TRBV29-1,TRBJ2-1,TGCAGCGTTGGGGCCCTCCCGTTGGGTGAGCAGTTCTTC,CSVGALPLGEQFF
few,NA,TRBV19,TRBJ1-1,TGTGCCAGTAGTATAGATGTTCCCCGGACTGAAGCTTTCTTT,CASSIDVPRTEAFF
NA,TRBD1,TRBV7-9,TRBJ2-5,TGTGCCAGCAGCAACCGGGACAGCGAGATTCAAGAGACCCAGTACTTC,CASSNRDSEIQETQYF